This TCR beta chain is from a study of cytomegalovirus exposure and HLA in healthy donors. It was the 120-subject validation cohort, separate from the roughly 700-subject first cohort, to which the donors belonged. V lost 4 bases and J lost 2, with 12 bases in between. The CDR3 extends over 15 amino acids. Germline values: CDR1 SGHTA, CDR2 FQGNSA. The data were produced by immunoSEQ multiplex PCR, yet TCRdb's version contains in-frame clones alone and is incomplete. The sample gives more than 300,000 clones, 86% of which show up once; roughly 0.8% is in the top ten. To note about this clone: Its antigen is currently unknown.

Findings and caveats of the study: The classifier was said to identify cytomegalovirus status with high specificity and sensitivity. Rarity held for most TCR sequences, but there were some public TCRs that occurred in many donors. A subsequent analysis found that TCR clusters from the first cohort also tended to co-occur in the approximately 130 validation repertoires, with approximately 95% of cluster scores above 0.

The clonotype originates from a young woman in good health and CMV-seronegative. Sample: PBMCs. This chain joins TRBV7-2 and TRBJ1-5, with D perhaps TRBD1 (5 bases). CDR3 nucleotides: TGTGCCAGCAGCTACCTAGGAGGGGGCAATCAGCCCCAGCATTTT. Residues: CASSYLGGGNQPQHF. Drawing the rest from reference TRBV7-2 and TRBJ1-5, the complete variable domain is GAGVSQSPSNKVTEKGKDVELRCDPISGHTALYWYRQSLGQGLEFLIYFQGNSAPDKSGLPSDRFSAERTGGSVSTLTIQRTQQEDSAVYLCASSYLGGGNQPQHFGDGTRLSIL.